Listed below are T cell receptor beta chains from one sample, sequenced in a study of blood T cell repertoires in COVID-19. Assay used: immunoSEQ multiplex PCR; TCRdb lists only in-frame clones, some missing. The repertoire includes some 450,000 clones, roughly 90% of them detected once, and 0.75% to 0.85% sits in the top ten. The source material was peripheral blood. These receptors were taken from a man younger than 35 with COVID-19, enrolled during active disease. CDR3s include the opening cysteine and the closing phenylalanine or tryptophan. Each record gives: D gene, V gene, J gene, clone size, CDR3 DNA, CDR3 protein. The D gene is left open where the match is weak. Expanded clones get a size class; other rows say once, few or many, or leave the size out.

>TRBD2|TRBV29-1|TRBJ2-7|-
TGCAGCGCTGGGGGGGATTACGAGCAGTACTTC
CSAGGDYEQYF
>TRBD1|TRBV10-2|TRBJ2-7|-
TGCGCCAGGGACAGGGGATACGAGCAGTACTTC
CARDRGYEQYF
>TRBD1|TRBV27|TRBJ2-7|-
TGTGCCAGCAGTTTATACCTGACCGGGACAGGGGGGTACGAGCAGTACTTC
CASSLYLTGTGGYEQYF
>-|TRBV11-3|TRBJ2-7|-
TGTGCCAGCAGCCCCCTCAGCGGTGGAACCTACGAGCAGTACTTC
CASSPLSGGTYEQYF
>TRBD2|TRBV3-1/TRBV3-2|TRBJ2-3|-
TGTGCCAGCAGCCAGGCTAGCGGGTCAAAAGATACGCAGTATTTT
CASSQASGSKDTQYF
>TRBD2|TRBV30|TRBJ2-1|-
TGTGCCTGGAGTGGGGCGGGAGGGAATGAGCAGTTCTTC
CAWSGAGGNEQFF
>TRBD1|TRBV25-1|TRBJ2-2|once
TGTGCCAGCAGTGAGGACAGGGACACCGGGGAGCTGTTTTTT
CASSEDRDTGELFF
>-|TRBV7-9|TRBJ2-5|-
TGTGCCAGCAGCTTAATGCGGCTCCGGCAGGGGTCGAAAGAGACCCAGTACTTC
CASSLMRLRQGSKETQYF
>TRBD2|TRBV27|TRBJ2-2|-
TGTGCCAGCAGCACTAGCGGGAGGAACACCGGGGAGCTGTTTTTT
CASSTSGRNTGELFF
>-|TRBV3-1/TRBV3-2|TRBJ2-3|-
TGTGCCAGCAGCCAAGGGGCCACAGATACGCAGTATTTT
CASSQGATDTQYF
>TRBD2|TRBV7-8|TRBJ2-7|-
TGTGCCAGCAGCTTCGGGACTTCTCGGGGGGTCGAGCAGTACTTC
CASSFGTSRGVEQYF
>-|TRBV2|TRBJ2-5|once
TGTGCCAGCAGGTGGGGCGAGGAGACCCAGTACTTC
CASRWGEETQYF
>-|TRBV11-2|TRBJ2-7|-
TGTGCCAGCAGCTTAAGCGGCTCCCAGTACTTC
CASSLSGSQYF
>TRBD1|TRBV3-1/TRBV3-2|TRBJ2-3|-
TGTGCCAGCAGCCCTCGACAGGGAGCAGATACGCAGTATTTT
CASSPRQGADTQYF
>-|TRBV7-2|TRBJ2-7|-
TGTGCCAGCAGCTTAGGGGTCCTTCGGGACTACGAGCAGTACTTC
CASSLGVLRDYEQYF
>TRBD1|TRBV6-5|TRBJ1-2|-
TGTGCCAGCAGGACAGGGGGCAGGGGCTATGGCTACACCTTC
CASRTGGRGYGYTF
>-|TRBV4-1|TRBJ1-3|-
TGCGCCAGCAGCCAAACTCCGACAGACTCTGGAAACACCATATATTTT
CASSQTPTDSGNTIYF
>-|TRBV27|TRBJ1-2|-
TGTGCCAGCAGTTTAGCCCAAGGAGGGAGATACGGCTACACCTTC
CASSLAQGGRYGYTF
>TRBD2|TRBV4-1|TRBJ2-7|-
TGCGCCAGCAGCCAAGCCAGCGGGGGTAGCTACGAGCAGTACTTC
CASSQASGGSYEQYF
>TRBD2|TRBV27|TRBJ2-1|-
TGTGCCAGCAGGGCAGCGGGGGGCCCCTACAATGAGCAGTTCTTC
CASRAAGGPYNEQFF
>TRBD1|TRBV5-4|TRBJ1-3|-
TGTGCCAGCAGCGCTGGGGACAGGGCTAAAAACACCATATATTTT
CASSAGDRAKNTIYF
>TRBD2|TRBV24-1|TRBJ2-1|-
TGTGCCACCAGTATTACCGGGACTAAGGGCCTAGCGGGAGTAGGGAATGAGCAGTTCTTC
CATSITGTKGLAGVGNEQFF
>TRBD2|TRBV11-2|TRBJ2-7|once
TGTGCCAGCAGCTTGGTAGCGGGGGACTACGAGCAGTACTTC
CASSLVAGDYEQYF
>TRBD2|TRBV3-1/TRBV3-2|TRBJ2-7|-
TGTGCCAGCAGCCAGCTAGCGGAGTCCGAGCAGTACTTC
CASSQLAESEQYF